One sample yielded the 14 T cell receptor beta chains listed below, sequenced in a study of blood T cell repertoires in COVID-19. Data came from immunoSEQ multiplex PCR; TCRdb stores just in-frame clones and leaves some out. The sample has nearly 60,000 clones; 90% are singletons. Sequencing input: peripheral blood. The receptors come from a man between 60 and 75 years old with active COVID-19.

The chain uses TRBV2 and TRBJ1-2, with D tentatively TRBD1 (5 bases). This CDR3 is 13 amino acids long. Trimming took 1 base from V and 6 from J, leaving 9 bases between them. Germline values: CDR1 SNHLY, CDR2 FYNNEI. The CDR3 DNA is TGTGCCAGCAGTGAAGAGGGCAGGGATGGCTACACCTTC. This gives the protein CASSEEGRDGYTF.

The CDR3 region has the DNA TGTGCCAGCAGTGACTACCCCTCCCCGGACAGCACTGAAGCTTTCTTT. Translated: CASSDYPSPDSTEAFF. V usage is TRBV6-4 and J usage is TRBJ1-1; D might be TRBD1 (6 bases). V lost 1 base, J lost 4 bases, and 16 bases lay in between. The CDR3 sequence is 16 residues long. Germline V lookup: CDR1 MRHNA, CDR2 SNTAGT.

The genes are TRBV6-5 and TRBJ2-7; 12 bases agree with TRBD2. V shed 6 bases and J 2 bases; nucleotides not matched to a gene: 5. Germline values: CDR1 MNHEY, CDR2 SVGAGI. This CDR3 contains 15 residues. The chain's CDR3 is CASSALAGGPYEQYF. The CDR3 DNA follows: TGTGCCAGCAGCGCACTAGCGGGGGGCCCCTACGAGCAGTACTTC.

The V and J genes are TRBV4-1 and TRBJ1-4; tentatively, D is TRBD1 (5 bases). CDR1 and CDR2 (germline): MGHRA, YSYEKL. The CDR3 runs to 15 residues. Trimming cost V 3 bases and J 4 bases, with 12 bases left between them. As DNA, the CDR3 is TGCGCCAGCAGCCAGTTGGGACTCATTAATGAAAAACTGTTTTTT. Translating gives CASSQLGLINEKLFF.

This rearrangement joins TRBV19 to TRBJ2-7, with D possibly being TRBD2 (5 bases). Germline CDR1 LNHDA, CDR2 SQIVND (reference sequence). V lost 3 bases, J lost 4 bases, and 10 bases lay in between. CDR3 length: 13 residues. CDR3 DNA sequence: TGTGCCAGTAGTATCTTAGAGGGATACGAGCAGTACTTC. Protein: CASSILEGYEQYF.

This clone came up once. The chain is built from TRBV14 and TRBJ2-7; no firm D call. Trimming cost V 1 base and J 7 bases, with 14 bases left between them. Germline-derived CDR1 and CDR2 are SGHDN and FVKESK. The CDR3 consists of 14 residues. DNA of the CDR3: TGTGCCAGCAGCCAAGTCTCCAAATCGAGAGAGCAGTACTTC. Translation: CASSQVSKSREQYF.

This clone was found once. V gene TRBV24-1 combines with J gene TRBJ2-1; 7 bases are shared with TRBD1. Germline values: CDR1 KGHDR, CDR2 SFDVKD. This CDR3 has 14 residues. V shed 2 bases, J shed 6 bases, and the junction held 3 bases outside the gene matches. CDR3 sequence reads: CATSDYTGANEQFF. CDR3 coding DNA: TGTGCCACCAGTGATTACACAGGGGCCAATGAGCAGTTCTTC.

The chain links TRBV7-3 to TRBJ2-3, with a possible D match to TRBD2 (7 bases). Germline assignment: CDR1 SGHTA and CDR2 FQGTGA. The CDR3 spans 15 residues. Between the trimmed V and J ends, which lost 8 bases and 2 bases, there was a span of 17 bases. CDR3: CASGAWGGPTDTQYF. The CDR3 DNA reads as TGTGCCAGCGGAGCTTGGGGGGGGCCCACAGATACGCAGTATTTT.

The chain employs TRBV2 and TRBJ1-1; 9 bases line up with TRBD1. V shed 2 bases and J 5 bases; nucleotides not matched to a gene: 12. The CDR3 consists of 17 residues. CDR1 SNHLY and CDR2 FYNNEI come from the germline V gene. Here the CDR3 reads CASSELTRGQGRTEAFF. For the CDR3, the DNA is TGTGCCAGCAGTGAATTAACCCGAGGACAGGGGAGGACTGAAGCTTTCTTT.

This clone was counted between two and nine times. The genes are TRBV7-2 and TRBJ2-7; 11 bases map to TRBD2. CDR1 SGHTA and CDR2 FQGNSA come from the germline V gene. V lost 3 bases, J lost 1 base, and 5 bases stayed unmatched. The CDR3 covers 16 residues. CDR3 coding DNA: TGTGCCAGCAGCTTTGGTGGGACTAGCGGTTCCTACGAGCAGTACTTC. Amino acids: CASSFGGTSGSYEQYF.

This clone appeared a single time. The chain carries TRBV25-1 and TRBJ2-3; TRBD2 aligns across 10 bases. Trimming removed 5 bases from V and 2 bases from J; junction bases left unmatched: 4. CDR3 length: 15 amino acids. CDR1 and CDR2 from the germline V gene are MGHDK and SYGVNS. The CDR3 bases are TGTGCCAGCAGTTCTAGCGGGGGTTTCACAGATACGCAGTATTTT. It yields the protein CASSSSGGFTDTQYF.

The chain recombines TRBV7-2 with TRBJ2-6; TRBD1 agrees at 7 bases. The CDR3 runs to 16 residues. After removal of 5 bases from V and 4 bases from J, the junction contained 8 bases not matched to a gene. The germline gives CDR1 SGHTA, CDR2 FQGNSA. The CDR3, as DNA: TGTGCCAGCAGCACACTACAGGGGTCCGGGGCCAACGTCCTGACTTTC. Translating it yields CASSTLQGSGANVLTF.

This chain uses TRBV19 with TRBJ2-2, with TRBD2 matching over 11 bases. CDR3 size: 15 residues. The germline gives CDR1 LNHDA, CDR2 SQIVND (reference sequence). With V trimmed by 8 bases and J by 5 bases, 7 bases remained unmatched. DNA of the CDR3: TGTGCCAGTTGGGGACTAGCGGAGGGGACCGGGGAGCTGTTTTTT. Its translation: CASWGLAEGTGELFF.

The genes are TRBV19 and TRBJ2-5, with D tentatively TRBD1 (5 bases). This CDR3 is 14 amino acids long. Trimming took off 6 bases at V and 5 bases at J, with 16 bases between the two ends. Germline CDR1 is LNHDA and CDR2 is SQIVND (reference sequence). The CDR3 DNA reads as TGTGCCAGTAGCAACCAGGGATTGGGGGAGACCCAGTACTTC. It yields the protein CASSNQGLGETQYF.